This entry lists 8 T cell receptor beta chains sequenced from one sample in a study of response to subunit inactivated influenza vaccine. TCRdb re-called the RT-PCR reads through MiXCR, storing one row per CDR3 protein. The sample holds roughly 540,000 distinct CDR3 sequences, under 25% seen once. The data were also submitted as part of a second study, on T cells expressing NK-cell markers. This second study says: The authors made TCR beta cDNA libraries by 5'RACE template switching. This switching added a universal primer site and UMIs.

Sequencing used CD4+ T cells sorted from PBMCs, obtained roughly 13 days after vaccination. The receptors come from a man aged 45-65 years who received an inactivated influenza vaccine.

The chain joins TRBV10-3 to TRBJ1-5; TRBD1 is a possible D gene (6 bases). Germline V gives CDR1 ENHRY, CDR2 SYGVKD. Trimming pared 0 bases from V and 4 bases from J, leaving 10 bases between. The CDR3 extends over 15 amino acids. The CDR3 bases are TGTGCCATCAGTGAGTCGAGGGGGGGAAATCAGCCCCAGCATTTT. Protein product: CAISESRGGNQPQHF.

There are a few counts of this clonotype. This chain connects TRBV20-1 to TRBJ2-6, with TRBD2 as a possible D gene (6 bases). CDR1 is DFQATT and CDR2 is SNEGSKA in the germline V gene (reference sequence). This CDR3 spans 18 amino acids. The V and J ends lost 3 bases and 0 bases respectively, with 18 bases between them. For the CDR3, the DNA is TGCAGTGCTAGGGGCCGTCCCCGGGAGCCCTCTGGGGCCAACGTCCTGACTTTC. This sequence encodes CSARGRPREPSGANVLTF.

This clonotype was counted only a few times. In nucleotides, the CDR3 is TGTGCCAGTCTACAGGGGATCCGCACAGATACGCAGTATTTT. Translating gives CASLQGIRTDTQYF. The chain has TRBV5-6 and TRBJ2-3, with 7 bases lining up with TRBD1. The CDR3 runs 14 residues. Germline loops: CDR1 SGHDT, CDR2 YYEEEE. The V and J ends lost 8 bases and 1 base, in that order; junction bases with no gene match: 7.

The rearrangement joins TRBV14 to TRBJ2-1, with no clear D. This CDR3 has 15 amino acids. Trimming shortened V by 0 bases and J by 4 bases, and 10 bases separated the two germline ends. Germline CDR1 and CDR2: SGHDN and FVKESK. The CDR3 coding sequence is TGTGCCAGCAGCCAAGATAAGTGGAATTACAATGAGCAGTTCTTC. Protein: CASSQDKWNYNEQFF.

This clonotype was counted only a few times. The rearrangement links TRBV11-2 to TRBJ2-4; 9 positions match TRBD1. J gave up 0 bases and V 5 bases, and 5 bases lay outside the gene matches. The CDR3 runs to 16 residues. CDR1 SGHAT and CDR2 FQNNGV come from the germline V gene. CDR3 nucleotides: TGTGCCAGCAGCCCGACAGGGGGGTCAGCCAAAAACATTCAGTACTTC. The encoded protein is CASSPTGGSAKNIQYF. The full variable domain, its missing parts supplied by reference TRBV11-2 and TRBJ2-4, is EAGVAQSPRYKIIEKRQSVAFWCNPISGHATLYWYQQILGQGPKLLIQFQNNGVVDDSQLPKDRFSAERLKGVDSTLKIQPAKLEDSAVYLCASSPTGGSAKNIQYFGAGTRLSVL.

This chain uses TRBV7-2 with TRBJ2-1; the match to TRBD2 covers 13 bases. The CDR3 length is 15 residues. V was clipped by 6 bases and J by 4 bases; unmatched bases: 3. The germline CDR1 and CDR2 sequences are SGHTA and FQGNSA. The CDR3 sequence is CASRGLAGFYNEQFF. The CDR3 DNA follows: TGTGCCAGCAGGGGACTAGCGGGGTTTTACAATGAGCAGTTCTTC.

The J gene is TRBJ2-7, the V gene TRBV2; D tentatively fits TRBD1 or TRBD2 (5 bases each). The CDR3 is 15 residues long. Trimming took 2 bases from V and 3 from J, leaving 14 bases between them. The germline V gene has CDR1 SNHLY and CDR2 FYNNEI. This CDR3 is CASSEYNRGDYEQYF. In DNA, the CDR3 is TGTGCCAGCAGTGAATATAACCGAGGGGACTACGAGCAGTACTTC.

This clonotype was counted a few times. The chain combines TRBV20-1 with TRBJ2-7; TRBD2 matches at 8 bases. CDR3 size: 15 residues. Germline values: CDR1 DFQATT, CDR2 SNEGSKA (reference sequence). The ends lost 1 base at V and 2 bases at J; junction bases unmatched: 7. The CDR3 here is CSARGGSGMTYEQYF. CDR3 bases: TGCAGTGCTAGAGGGGGTAGCGGGATGACCTACGAGCAGTACTTC.